This TCR beta chain was captured by sequencing in a study of shared clonotypes between healthy human individuals. Deep was the level at which the assay was run. Each PCR replicate run on unsorted PBMC took in 250 to 350 ng DNA, around 30,000 T cell genomes. Original handling: Quality scores were absent from the junction-only immunoSEQ sequences, so filtering differed. Method: immunoSEQ multiplex PCR; TCRdb's copy keeps in-frame clones and lacks some. D and trimming come from the DNA, and the V and J calls and clone size come from that table. In the table there are approximately 500,000 clones, 79% of which are singletons. The CDR3 consists of 14 residues. The germline gives CDR1 SGHRS, CDR2 YFSETQ. V was cut by 4 bases and J by 5 bases, with 15 bases left in between.

This receptor was identified in a woman aged 35 to 49 in good health. Some clones in this sample may be carry-over from other donors' samples. The sequenced sample was PBMCs. The genes are TRBV5-1 and TRBJ1-1, with D uncertain. This chain's CDR3 is CASSRALRGTEAFF. CDR3 nucleotides: TGCGCCAGCAGCCGCGCCCTTAGAGGGACTGAAGCTTTCTTT.